This passage covers 3 T cell receptor beta chains from one sample sequenced in a study of radiation and T cells in renal cell carcinoma. Using immunoSEQ multiplex PCR, the repertoire was profiled, and TCRdb retains in-frame clones only, with some absent. The table has about 140,000 clones, approximately 82% seen once. Specified time point: baseline pretreatment blood. Described treatment: 15 Gy SBRT to primary tumor, nephrectomy 4 weeks later. Material: blood, obtained from a patient whose treatment included radiotherapy and nephrectomy. These receptors came from a woman in her forties or fifties with renal cell carcinoma.

The rearrangement links TRBV28 to TRBJ1-3, with D uncertain. CDR3 length equals 13 residues. Germline V gene sequence: CDR1 MDHEN, CDR2 SYDVKM. Trimming pared 5 bases from V and 8 bases from J, leaving 13 bases between. The CDR3 DNA reads TGTGCCAGCAGTCAGCCAAGGTCGGACACCATATATTTT. This sequence encodes CASSQPRSDTIYF. Drawing the rest from reference TRBV28 and TRBJ1-3, the complete variable domain is DVKVTQSSRYLVKRTGEKVFLECVQDMDHENMFWYRQDPGLGLRLIYFSYDVKMKEKGDIPEGYSVSREKKERFSLILESASTNQTSMYLCASSQPRSDTIYFGEGSWLTVV.

This clone was seen a handful of times. This chain joins TRBV2 and TRBJ1-6, with no clear D. The germline V and J ends were trimmed by 3 bases and 8 bases, with 14 bases remaining between them. Germline V lookup: CDR1 SNHLY, CDR2 FYNNEI. The CDR3 consists of 15 residues. The CDR3 DNA is TGTGCCAGCAGTGATCGCCCATTACAGTATTCACCCCTCCACTTT. Translated, it gives CASSDRPLQYSPLHF.

J is TRBJ2-1 and V is TRBV5-1; the match to TRBD1 covers 10 bases. Unmatched junction bases numbered 6, after V lost 4 bases and J lost 8 bases. In germline, CDR1 is SGHRS, CDR2 YFSETQ. The CDR3 is 14 amino acids. The CDR3 DNA reads TGCGCCAGCAGCAACCGGGACAGGGGTGATGAGCAGTTCTTC. Amino acids: CASSNRDRGDEQFF.